This record covers a single T cell receptor (beta chain). The method was immunoSEQ multiplex PCR; TCRdb's version includes in-frame clones alone and lacks a portion of them. The profile covers about 280,000 clones, with about 85% appearing a single time and roughly 2.6% taken by the ten largest. Germline CDR1 KGHDR, CDR2 SFDVKD. This CDR3 has 16 residues. V gave up 0 bases and J gave up 1 base, with 11 bases separating them. These data come from a study of blood T cell repertoires in COVID-19. Participant ages covered about 18 to 95 years across 20 to 30 US areas. All recovered Cohort 3 donors got two negative PCRs, got clearance, or saw symptom resolution.

Sample: PBMCs or T cells enriched from blood (not recorded which). This rearrangement joins TRBV24-1 to TRBJ1-2, with D maybe TRBD1 (5 bases). The receptor comes from a woman aged 45-60 years who had recovered from COVID-19. CDR3 in amino acids: CATSDLAGYGNYGYTF. As DNA, the CDR3 is TGTGCCACCAGTGATTTGGCAGGGTATGGTAACTATGGCTACACCTTC.